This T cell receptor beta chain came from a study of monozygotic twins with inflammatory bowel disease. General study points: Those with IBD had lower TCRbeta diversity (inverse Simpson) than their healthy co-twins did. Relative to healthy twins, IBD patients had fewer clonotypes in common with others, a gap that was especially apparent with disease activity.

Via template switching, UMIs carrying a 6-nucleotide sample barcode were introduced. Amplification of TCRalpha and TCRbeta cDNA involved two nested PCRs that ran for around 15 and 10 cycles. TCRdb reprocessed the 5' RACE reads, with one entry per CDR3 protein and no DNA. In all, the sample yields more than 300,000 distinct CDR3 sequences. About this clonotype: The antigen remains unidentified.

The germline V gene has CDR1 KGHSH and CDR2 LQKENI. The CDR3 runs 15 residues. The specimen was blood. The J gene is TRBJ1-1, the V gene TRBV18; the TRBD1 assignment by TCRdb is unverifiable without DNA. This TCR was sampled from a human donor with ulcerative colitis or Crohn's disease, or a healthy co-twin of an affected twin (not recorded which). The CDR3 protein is CASSPQQGGDTEAFF.